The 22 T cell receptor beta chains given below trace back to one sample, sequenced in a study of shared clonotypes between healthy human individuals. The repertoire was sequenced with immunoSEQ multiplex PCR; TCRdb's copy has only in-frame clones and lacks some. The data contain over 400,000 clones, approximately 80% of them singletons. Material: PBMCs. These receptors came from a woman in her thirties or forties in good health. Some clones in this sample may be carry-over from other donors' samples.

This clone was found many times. The CDR3 coding sequence is TGCGCCAGCAGTGAAGCGGGAGGGCCTAGCACAGATACGCAGTATTTT. Translated: CASSEAGGPSTDTQYF. The V call is TRBV10-1, the J call TRBJ2-3, with 10 nucleotides matching TRBD2. In germline, CDR1 is WNHNN, CDR2 SYGVQD (reference sequence). V lost 3 bases, J lost 0 bases, and 3 bases stayed unmatched. The CDR3 extends over 16 amino acids.

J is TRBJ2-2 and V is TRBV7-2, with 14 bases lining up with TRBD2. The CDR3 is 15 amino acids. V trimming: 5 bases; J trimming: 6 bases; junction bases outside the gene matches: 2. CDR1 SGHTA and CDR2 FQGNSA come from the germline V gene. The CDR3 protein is CASSPGLAGAGELFF. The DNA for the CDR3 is TGTGCCAGCAGCCCGGGACTAGCGGGAGCCGGGGAGCTGTTTTTT.

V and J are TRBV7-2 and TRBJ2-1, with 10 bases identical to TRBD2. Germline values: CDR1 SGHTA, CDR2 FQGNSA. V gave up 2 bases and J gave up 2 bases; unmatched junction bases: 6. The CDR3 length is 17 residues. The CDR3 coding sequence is TGTGCCAGCAGCTTAAGGGATCTAGCGGGAGCCTACAATGAGCAGTTCTTC. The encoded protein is CASSLRDLAGAYNEQFF.

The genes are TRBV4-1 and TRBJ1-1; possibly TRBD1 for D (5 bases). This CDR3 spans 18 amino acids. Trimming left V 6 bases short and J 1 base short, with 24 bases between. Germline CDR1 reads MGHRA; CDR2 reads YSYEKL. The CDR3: CASRLQAVKRGENTEAFF. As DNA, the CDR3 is TGCGCCAGCAGACTACAAGCGGTGAAACGAGGGGAGAACACTGAAGCTTTCTTT.

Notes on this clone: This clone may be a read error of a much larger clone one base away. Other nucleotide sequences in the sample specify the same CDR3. The CDR3 spells CASSDLDGAYEQYF. The CDR3 DNA reads TGCGCCAGCAGTGATTTAGACGGAGCCTACGAGCAGTACTTC. The rearrangement links TRBV10-2 to TRBJ2-7; D gene ambiguous. The CDR3 loop spans 14 amino acids. Germline lookup yields CDR1 WSHSY and CDR2 SAAADI. V gave up 3 bases and J gave up 2 bases, with 11 bases separating them.

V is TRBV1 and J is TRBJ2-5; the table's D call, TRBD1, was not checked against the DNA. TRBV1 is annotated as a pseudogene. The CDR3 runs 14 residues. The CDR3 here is CTSSQGWGGETQYF. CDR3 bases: TGCACCAGCAGCCAAGGGTGGGGCGGAGAGACCCAGTACTTC.

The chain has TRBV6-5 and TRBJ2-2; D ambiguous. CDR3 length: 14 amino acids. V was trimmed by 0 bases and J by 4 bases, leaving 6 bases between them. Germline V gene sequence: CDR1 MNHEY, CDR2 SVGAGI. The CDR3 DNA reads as TGTGCCAGCAGTTACTCTGGACCCACCGGGGAGCTGTTTTTT. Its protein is CASSYSGPTGELFF.

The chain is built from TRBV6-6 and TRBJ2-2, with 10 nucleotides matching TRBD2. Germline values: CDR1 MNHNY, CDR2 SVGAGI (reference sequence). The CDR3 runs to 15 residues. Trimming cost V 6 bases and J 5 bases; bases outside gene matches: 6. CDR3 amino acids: CASRIAGGLTGELFF. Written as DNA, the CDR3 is TGTGCCAGCAGGATAGCGGGAGGACTGACCGGGGAGCTGTTTTTT.

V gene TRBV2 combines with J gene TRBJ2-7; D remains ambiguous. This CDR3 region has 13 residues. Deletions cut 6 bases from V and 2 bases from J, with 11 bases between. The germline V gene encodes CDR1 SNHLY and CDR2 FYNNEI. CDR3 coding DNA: TGTGCCAGCAGGGTGGAAACGGCCTACGAGCAGTACTTC. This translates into CASRVETAYEQYF.

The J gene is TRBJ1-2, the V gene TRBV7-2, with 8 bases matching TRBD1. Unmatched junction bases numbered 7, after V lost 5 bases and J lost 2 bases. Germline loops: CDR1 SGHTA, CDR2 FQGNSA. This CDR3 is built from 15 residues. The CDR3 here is CASSQPGQANYGYTF. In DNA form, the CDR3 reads TGTGCCAGCAGCCAGCCGGGACAGGCCAACTATGGCTACACCTTC.

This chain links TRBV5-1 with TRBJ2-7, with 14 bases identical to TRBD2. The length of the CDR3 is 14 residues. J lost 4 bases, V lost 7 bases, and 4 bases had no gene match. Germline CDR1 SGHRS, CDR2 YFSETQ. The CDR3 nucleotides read TGCGCCAGCCGAGGACTAGCGGGAGGTTACGAGCAGTACTTC. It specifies CASRGLAGGYEQYF.

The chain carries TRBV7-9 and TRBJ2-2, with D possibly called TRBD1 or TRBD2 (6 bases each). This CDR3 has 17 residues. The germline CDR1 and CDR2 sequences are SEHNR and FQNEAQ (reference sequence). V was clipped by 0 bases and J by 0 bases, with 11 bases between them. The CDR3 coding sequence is TGTGCCAGCAGCTTAGCGGGGGGCGGTACGAACACCGGGGAGCTGTTTTTT. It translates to CASSLAGGGTNTGELFF.

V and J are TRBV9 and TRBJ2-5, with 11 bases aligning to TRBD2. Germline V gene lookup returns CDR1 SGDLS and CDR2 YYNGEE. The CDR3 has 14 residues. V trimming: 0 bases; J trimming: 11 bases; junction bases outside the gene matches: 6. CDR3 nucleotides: TGTGCCAGCAGCGTAGGTAGCGGGAGGGAAGAGCAGTACTTC. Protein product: CASSVGSGREEQYF.

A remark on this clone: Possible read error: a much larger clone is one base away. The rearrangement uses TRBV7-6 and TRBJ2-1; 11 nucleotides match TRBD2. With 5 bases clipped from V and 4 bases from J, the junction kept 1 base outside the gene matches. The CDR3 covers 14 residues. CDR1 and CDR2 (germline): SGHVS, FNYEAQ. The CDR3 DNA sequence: TGTGCCAGCAGCCCTAGCGGGAGGTACAATGAGCAGTTCTTC. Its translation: CASSPSGRYNEQFF.

The chain's CDR3 is CASSQVWGGGDYGYTF. The CDR3 DNA sequence: TGCGCCAGCAGCCAAGTATGGGGGGGCGGGGACTATGGCTACACCTTC. The chain employs TRBV4-1 and TRBJ1-2, with a possible D match to TRBD1 (6 bases). Germline V gene data show CDR1 as MGHRA and CDR2 as YSYEKL. CDR3 size: 16 residues. The germline V and J ends were trimmed by 1 base and 3 bases, with 15 bases remaining between them.

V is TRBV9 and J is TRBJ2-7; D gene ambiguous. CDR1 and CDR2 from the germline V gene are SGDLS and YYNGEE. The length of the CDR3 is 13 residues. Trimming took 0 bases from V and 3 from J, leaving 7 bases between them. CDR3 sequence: CASSVVPGYEQYF. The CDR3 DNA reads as TGTGCCAGCAGCGTAGTTCCCGGCTACGAGCAGTACTTC.

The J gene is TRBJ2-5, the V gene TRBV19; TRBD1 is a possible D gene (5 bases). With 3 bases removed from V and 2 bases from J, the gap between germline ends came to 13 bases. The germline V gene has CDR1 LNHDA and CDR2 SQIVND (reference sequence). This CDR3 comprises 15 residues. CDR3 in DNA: TGTGCCAGTAGTATTAGGGGCAGGCCACAAGAGACCCAGTACTTC. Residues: CASSIRGRPQETQYF.

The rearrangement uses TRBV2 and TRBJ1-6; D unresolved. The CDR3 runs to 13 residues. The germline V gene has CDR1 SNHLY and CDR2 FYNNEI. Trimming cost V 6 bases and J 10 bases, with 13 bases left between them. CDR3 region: CASRGSTNSPLHF. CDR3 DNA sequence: TGTGCCAGCAGGGGATCGACCAACTCACCCCTCCACTTT. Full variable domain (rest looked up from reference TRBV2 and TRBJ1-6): EPEVTQTPSHQVTQMGQEVILRCVPISNHLYFYWYRQILGQKVEFLVSFYNNEISEKSEIFDDQFSVERPDGSNFTLKIRSTKLEDSAMYFCASRGSTNSPLHFGNGTRLTVT.

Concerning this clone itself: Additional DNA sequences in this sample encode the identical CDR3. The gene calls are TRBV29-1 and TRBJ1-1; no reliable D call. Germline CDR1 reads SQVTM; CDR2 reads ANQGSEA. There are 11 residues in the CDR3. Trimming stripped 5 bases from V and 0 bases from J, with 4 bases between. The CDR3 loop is CSVRMNTEAFF. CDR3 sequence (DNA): TGCAGCGTTAGGATGAACACTGAAGCTTTCTTT.

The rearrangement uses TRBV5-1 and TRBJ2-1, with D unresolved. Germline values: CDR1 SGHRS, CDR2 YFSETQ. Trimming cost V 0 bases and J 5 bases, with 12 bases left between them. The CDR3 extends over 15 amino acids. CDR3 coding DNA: TGCGCCAGCAGCTTGGCCTATCAGTTAAACAATGAGCAGTTCTTC. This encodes CASSLAYQLNNEQFF.

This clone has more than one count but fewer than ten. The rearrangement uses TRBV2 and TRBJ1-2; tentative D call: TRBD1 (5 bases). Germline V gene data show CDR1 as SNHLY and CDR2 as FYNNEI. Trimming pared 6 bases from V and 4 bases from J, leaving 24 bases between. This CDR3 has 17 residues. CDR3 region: CASRRNSRDGRSYGYTF. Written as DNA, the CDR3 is TGTGCCAGCAGAAGAAATTCTCGGGACGGTCGAAGCTATGGCTACACCTTC.

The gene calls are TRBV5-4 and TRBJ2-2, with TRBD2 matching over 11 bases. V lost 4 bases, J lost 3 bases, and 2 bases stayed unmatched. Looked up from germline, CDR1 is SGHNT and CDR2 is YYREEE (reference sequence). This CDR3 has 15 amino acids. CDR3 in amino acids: CASSAGLADTGELFF. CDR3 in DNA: TGTGCCAGCAGCGCGGGACTAGCGGACACCGGGGAGCTGTTTTTT.